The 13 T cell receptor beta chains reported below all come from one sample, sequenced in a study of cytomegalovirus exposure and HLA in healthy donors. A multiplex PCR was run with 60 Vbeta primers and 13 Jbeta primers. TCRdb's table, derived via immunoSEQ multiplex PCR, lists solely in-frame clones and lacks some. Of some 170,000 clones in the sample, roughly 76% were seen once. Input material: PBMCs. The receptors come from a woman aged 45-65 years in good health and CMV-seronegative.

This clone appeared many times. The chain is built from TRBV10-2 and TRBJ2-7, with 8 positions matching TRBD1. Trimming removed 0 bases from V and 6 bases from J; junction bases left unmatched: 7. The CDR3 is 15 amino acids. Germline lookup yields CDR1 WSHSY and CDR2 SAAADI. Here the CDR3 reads CASSESWGQASEQYF. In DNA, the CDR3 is TGCGCCAGCAGTGAGTCGTGGGGACAGGCCTCCGAGCAGTACTTC.

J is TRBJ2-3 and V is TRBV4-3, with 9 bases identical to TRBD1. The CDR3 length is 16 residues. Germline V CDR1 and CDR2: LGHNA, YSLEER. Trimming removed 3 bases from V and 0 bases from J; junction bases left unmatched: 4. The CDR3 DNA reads TGCGCCAGCAGCCAGGGAACAGGGGGCAGCACAGATACGCAGTATTTT. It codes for CASSQGTGGSTDTQYF.

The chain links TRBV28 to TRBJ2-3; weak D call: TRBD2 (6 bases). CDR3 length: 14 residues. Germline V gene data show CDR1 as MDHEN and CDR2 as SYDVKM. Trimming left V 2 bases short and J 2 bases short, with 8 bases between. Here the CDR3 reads CASSLSGLTDTQYF. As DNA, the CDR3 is TGTGCCAGCAGTTTAAGCGGGCTCACAGATACGCAGTATTTT. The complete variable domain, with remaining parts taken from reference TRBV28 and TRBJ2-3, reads DVKVTQSSRYLVKRTGEKVFLECVQDMDHENMFWYRQDPGLGLRLIYFSYDVKMKEKGDIPEGYSVSREKKERFSLILESASTNQTSMYLCASSLSGLTDTQYFGPGTRLTVL.

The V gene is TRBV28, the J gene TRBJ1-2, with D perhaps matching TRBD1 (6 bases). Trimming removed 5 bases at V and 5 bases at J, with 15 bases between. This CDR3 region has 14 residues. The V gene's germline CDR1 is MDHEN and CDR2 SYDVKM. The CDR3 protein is CASSTQGNWYGYTF. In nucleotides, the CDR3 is TGTGCCAGCAGTACTCAGGGGAACTGGTATGGCTACACCTTC.

DNA for the CDR3: TGTGCCAGTAGCCAGGGACAGGGTGCCGGGGAGCTGTTTTTT. Its protein is CASSQGQGAGELFF. The gene calls are TRBV19 and TRBJ2-2, with TRBD1 matching over 9 bases. CDR3 length: 14 amino acids. Unmatched junction bases numbered 5, after V lost 6 bases and J lost 6 bases. CDR1 is LNHDA, CDR2 SQIVND, per germline (reference sequence).

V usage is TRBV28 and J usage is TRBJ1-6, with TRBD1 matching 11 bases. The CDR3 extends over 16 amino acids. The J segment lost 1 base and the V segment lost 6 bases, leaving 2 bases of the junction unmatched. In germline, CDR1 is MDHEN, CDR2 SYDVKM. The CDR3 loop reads CASRGQGVSYNSPLHF. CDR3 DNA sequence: TGTGCCAGCAGGGGACAGGGGGTTTCCTATAATTCACCCCTCCACTTT.

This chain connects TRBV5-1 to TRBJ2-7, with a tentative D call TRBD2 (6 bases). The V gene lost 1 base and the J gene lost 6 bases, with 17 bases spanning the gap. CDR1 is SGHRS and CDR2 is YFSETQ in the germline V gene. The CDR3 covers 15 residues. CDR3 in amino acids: CASSLRTPREGEQYF. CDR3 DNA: TGCGCCAGCAGCTTGAGGACCCCGCGGGAAGGCGAGCAGTACTTC.

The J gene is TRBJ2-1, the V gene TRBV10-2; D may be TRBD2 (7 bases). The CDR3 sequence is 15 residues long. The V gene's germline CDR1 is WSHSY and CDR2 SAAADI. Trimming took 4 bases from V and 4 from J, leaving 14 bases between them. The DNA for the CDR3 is TGCGCCAGCAGTGCTATTGGGGGGGCGTACAATGAGCAGTTCTTC. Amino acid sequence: CASSAIGGAYNEQFF.

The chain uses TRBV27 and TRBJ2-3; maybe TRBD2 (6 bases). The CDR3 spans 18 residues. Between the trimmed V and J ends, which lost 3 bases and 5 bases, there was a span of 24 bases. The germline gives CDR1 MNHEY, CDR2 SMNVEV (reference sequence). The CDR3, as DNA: TGTGCCAGCAGTTTGGGTCGCCCCGGGACTGTAAAGGGAGATACGCAGTATTTT. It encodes CASSLGRPGTVKGDTQYF.

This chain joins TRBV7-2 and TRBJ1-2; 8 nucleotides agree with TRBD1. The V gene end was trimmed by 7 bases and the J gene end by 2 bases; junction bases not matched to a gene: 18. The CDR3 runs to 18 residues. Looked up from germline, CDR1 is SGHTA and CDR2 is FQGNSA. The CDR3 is CASTQRGTGDLINYGYTF. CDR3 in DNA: TGTGCCAGCACCCAACGCGGGACAGGTGACCTGATAAACTATGGCTACACCTTC.

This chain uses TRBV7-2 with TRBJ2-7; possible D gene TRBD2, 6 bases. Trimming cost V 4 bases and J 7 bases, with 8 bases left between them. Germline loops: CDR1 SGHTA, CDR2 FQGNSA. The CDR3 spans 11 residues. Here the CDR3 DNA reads TGTGCCAGCAGCTCCCGGGGGGAGCAGTACTTC. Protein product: CASSSRGEQYF.

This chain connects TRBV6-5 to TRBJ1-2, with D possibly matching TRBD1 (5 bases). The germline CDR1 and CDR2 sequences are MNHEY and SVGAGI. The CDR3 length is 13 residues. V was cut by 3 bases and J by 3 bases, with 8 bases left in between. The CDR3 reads CASSYDSYYGYTF. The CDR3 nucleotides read TGTGCCAGCAGTTATGACAGCTACTATGGCTACACCTTC.

The CDR3 here is CASSSPSRGYTF. The CDR3 DNA reads as TGTGCCAGCAGCTCCCCCTCCAGGGGCTACACCTTC. The chain recombines TRBV6-5 with TRBJ1-2, with D unresolved. The CDR3 covers 12 residues. Germline CDR1 is MNHEY and CDR2 is SVGAGI. Trimming removed 6 bases at V and 8 bases at J, with 13 bases between.